The clone carrying this T cell receptor (beta chain) is a singleton in its sample. Antigen: not known. The data belong to a study of post-analysis software for immune sequencing data. Libraries were made from TCR beta cDNA, and they carried unique molecular identifiers. One entry per CDR3 protein results from TCRdb running MiXCR on the PCR reads. The sample shows 750,000 to 950,000 distinct CDR3 sequences, more than 45% of them seen only once. The CDR3 extends over 16 amino acids. V gave up 6 bases and J gave up 0 bases, with 15 bases separating them. Points from the study as a whole: About five TRBV segments appeared more often in patients than in controls, and TRBV5-6, TRBV5-1 and TRBV20-1 were among these.

The genes are TRBV12-3 or TRBV12-4 and TRBJ2-1, with D perhaps matching TRBD2 (5 bases). The origin of this receptor is a girl aged 5-17 years with multiple sclerosis. Source material: blood. In DNA form, the CDR3 reads TGTGCCAGCAGGGACTCAACCTTCGTCTCCTACAATGAGCAGTTCTTC. Translated: CASRDSTFVSYNEQFF.